Listed here are 30 T cell receptor beta chains from one sample, sequenced in a study of beta chain features in type 1 diabetes. Every bit of the isolated RNA underwent reverse transcription, so sequencing read expressed TCRB transcripts. Profiled with immunoSEQ multiplex PCR; TCRdb holds only in-frame clones, not every one. This sample carries over 300,000 clones, 6.5% to 10% of them seen once, and the ten largest clones take more than 0.4%. The specimen was central memory CD4+ T cells from blood. These receptor sequences come from a woman younger than 35 in good health.

The V call is TRBV5-1, the J call TRBJ1-1, with TRBD1 identical over 7 bases. Germline trimming cut 2 bases from V and 1 base from J; bases unmatched to any gene: 8. The CDR3 totals 16 residues. The germline gives CDR1 SGHRS, CDR2 YFSETQ. This CDR3 reads CASSLGATGKNTEAFF. The CDR3, as DNA: TGCGCCAGCAGCTTAGGAGCGACAGGGAAGAACACTGAAGCTTTCTTT.

This clone was counted between two and nine times. This sequence joins TRBV6-5 and TRBJ2-7; D unresolved. The germline V gene encodes CDR1 MNHEY and CDR2 SVGAGI. The V end was cut by 6 bases, the J end by 4 bases, with 19 bases between. The CDR3 is made up of 15 amino acids. Written as DNA, the CDR3 is TGTGCCAGCAGAGGTATCGGCGCCTATCGGTACGAGCAGTACTTC. Its protein product is CASRGIGAYRYEQYF.

This clone appeared a few times. The J gene is TRBJ2-6, the V gene TRBV19, with D perhaps TRBD2 (6 bases). Between the trimmed V and J ends, which lost 3 bases and 3 bases, there was a span of 12 bases. The CDR3 length is 16 residues. The germline V gene encodes CDR1 LNHDA and CDR2 SQIVND (reference sequence). The CDR3 spells CASSMFQGGGANVLTF. CDR3 DNA sequence: TGTGCCAGTAGTATGTTCCAGGGAGGTGGGGCCAACGTCCTGACTTTC.

This rearrangement joins TRBV4-2 to TRBJ2-7, with 8 bases lining up with TRBD1. After removal of 1 base from V and 4 bases from J, the junction contained 6 bases not matched to a gene. Germline CDR1 and CDR2: LGHNA and YNFKEQ. This CDR3 has 15 residues. CDR3 bases: TGTGCCAGCAGCCAAGCGGTGGACAGGGCGTACGAGCAGTACTTC. Its protein is CASSQAVDRAYEQYF.

V usage is TRBV27 and J usage is TRBJ1-2; the D is unclear. In germline, CDR1 is MNHEY, CDR2 SMNVEV (reference sequence). This CDR3 comprises 15 residues. Trimming pared 6 bases from V and 6 bases from J, leaving 20 bases between. The chain's CDR3 is CASRGVEGRNHGYTF. CDR3 sequence (DNA): TGTGCCAGCAGAGGAGTAGAGGGTAGGAACCATGGCTACACCTTC.

In this sample, this clone turned up a few times. This chain links TRBV7-2 with TRBJ1-5; maybe TRBD1 (5 bases). This CDR3 is 14 amino acids long. Trimming removed 3 bases from V and 1 base from J, with 7 bases in between. Germline V gene sequence: CDR1 SGHTA, CDR2 FQGNSA. CDR3 nucleotides: TGTGCCAGCAGCTTTTCAGGGAGCAATCAGCCCCAGCATTTT. Translated: CASSFSGSNQPQHF.

This sequence joins TRBV5-1 and TRBJ2-1; 7 bases line up with TRBD2. The trim removed 6 bases at V and 2 bases at J, leaving 5 bases unmatched. This CDR3 is built from 14 residues. Germline V lookup: CDR1 SGHRS, CDR2 YFSETQ. The CDR3 DNA reads as TGCGCCAGCACCGCTAGCGGTACCTACAATGAGCAGTTCTTC. This gives the protein CASTASGTYNEQFF.

The V call is TRBV7-2, the J call TRBJ2-7, with TRBD1 matching 8 bases. Germline lookup yields CDR1 SGHTA and CDR2 FQGNSA. V trimming: 4 bases; J trimming: 1 base; junction bases outside the gene matches: 6. CDR3 length: 15 residues. The CDR3, as DNA: TGTGCCAGCAGCTCACGGACAGGGAGATCCTACGAGCAGTACTTC. It specifies CASSSRTGRSYEQYF. Supplemented by reference TRBV7-2 and TRBJ2-7, the full variable domain reads GAGVSQSPSNKVTEKGKDVELRCDPISGHTALYWYRQSLGQGLEFLIYFQGNSAPDKSGLPSDRFSAERTGGSVSTLTIQRTQQEDSAVYLCASSSRTGRSYEQYFGPGTRLTVT.

V and J are TRBV7-2 and TRBJ2-7, with D perhaps TRBD2 (6 bases). The CDR3 length is 13 residues. Trimming shortened V by 2 bases and J by 3 bases, and 8 bases separated the two germline ends. The germline CDR1 and CDR2 sequences are SGHTA and FQGNSA. As DNA, the CDR3 is TGTGCCAGCAGCTTACGGGGGAGCTACGAGCAGTACTTC. Protein sequence: CASSLRGSYEQYF.

This clone was observed a few times. The rearrangement joins TRBV7-8 to TRBJ2-7; possibly TRBD1 for D (6 bases). The CDR3 is made up of 16 amino acids. The V end lost 1 base, the J end lost 2 bases, and 15 bases lay between the germline ends. Germline CDR1 is SGHVS and CDR2 is FQNEAQ. CDR3 loop: CASSLGSGWDTYEQYF. The CDR3 region has the DNA TGTGCCAGCAGCTTAGGTTCGGGCTGGGACACCTACGAGCAGTACTTC. Full variable domain (missing parts from reference TRBV7-8 and TRBJ2-7): GAGVSQSPRYKVAKRGQDVALRCDPISGHVSLFWYQQALGQGPEFLTYFQNEAQLDKSGLPSDRFFAERPEGSVSTLKIQRTQQEDSAVYLCASSLGSGWDTYEQYFGPGTRLTVT.

This clone was counted at least ten times. The CDR3 bases are TGTGCCAGCAGTGAGCCGGCAAAGAACAATGAGCAGTTCTTC. Its translation: CASSEPAKNNEQFF. The chain has TRBV6-1 and TRBJ2-1, with D hard to call. CDR1 and CDR2 (germline): MNHNS, SASEGT. CDR3 size: 14 residues. Trimming left V 3 bases short and J 5 bases short, with 11 bases between.

The chain joins TRBV10-3 to TRBJ2-1; D is uncertain. Between the trimmed V and J ends, which lost 0 bases and 8 bases, there was a span of 11 bases. Germline CDR1 is ENHRY and CDR2 is SYGVKD. The CDR3 covers 14 residues. The CDR3 region is CAISESIGFDEQFF. CDR3 bases: TGTGCCATCAGTGAGTCGATAGGGTTTGATGAGCAGTTCTTC.

This clone was detected only a few times. CDR3 sequence reads: CASRSTNTQYF. In DNA form, the CDR3 reads TGTGCCAGCAGGTCCACGAATACGCAGTATTTT. This chain uses TRBV6-1 with TRBJ2-3, with D hard to call. Germline values: CDR1 MNHNS, CDR2 SASEGT. V lost 6 bases and J 7 bases, leaving 8 bases between the germline ends. The CDR3 length is 11 residues.

The V gene is TRBV20-1, the J gene TRBJ1-2; D uncertain. The V gene's germline CDR1 is DFQATT and CDR2 SNEGSKA (reference sequence). V lost 5 bases and J lost 8, with 12 bases in between. This CDR3 is built from 11 residues. The CDR3 DNA follows: TGCAGTGCTTGGATCTCCCCCGGCTACACCTTC. Its translation is CSAWISPGYTF.

This clone was recorded at least ten times. The chain carries TRBV27 and TRBJ2-3, with 7 bases matching TRBD1. V lost 4 bases, J lost 4 bases, and 2 bases stayed unmatched. The CDR3 loop spans 13 amino acids. From germline, CDR1 is MNHEY and CDR2 SMNVEV (reference sequence). The CDR3 is CASSYRGADTQYF. The DNA for the CDR3 is TGTGCCAGCAGTTACAGGGGAGCAGATACGCAGTATTTT.

This clone turned up a few times. The chain recombines TRBV28 with TRBJ1-4; D is ambiguous. The CDR3 runs 14 residues. V was pared by 3 bases and J by 8 bases, with 13 bases between. The germline gives CDR1 MDHEN, CDR2 SYDVKM. The CDR3 region has the DNA TGTGCCAGCAGTTTGATAGGACGTAGCGAAAAACTGTTTTTT. Translation: CASSLIGRSEKLFF.

This chain uses TRBV27 with TRBJ2-7; 8 positions match TRBD1. CDR1 is MNHEY and CDR2 is SMNVEV in the germline V gene (reference sequence). After removal of 8 bases from V and 3 bases from J, the junction contained 9 bases not matched to a gene. The CDR3 loop spans 14 amino acids. CDR3 bases: TGTGCCAGCGGCCGGACAGGGTTGGTCTACGAGCAGTACTTC. It translates to CASGRTGLVYEQYF.

The chain has TRBV12-2 and TRBJ1-5; TRBD1 is the table's D call and was not checked against the DNA. TRBV12-2 is given as a pseudogene. This CDR3 comprises 14 residues. CDR3 region: CASRQGQGSQPQHF. The DNA of the CDR3 is TGTGCAAGTCGCCAAGGACAGGGCAGTCAGCCCCAGCATTTT.

The rearrangement links TRBV2 to TRBJ2-1, with D possibly being TRBD2 (6 bases). The CDR3 is 14 amino acids. The V end lost 5 bases, the J end lost 6 bases, and 14 bases lay between the germline ends. Germline values: CDR1 SNHLY, CDR2 FYNNEI. This CDR3 is CASSNVLALNEQFF. CDR3 nucleotides: TGTGCCAGCAGTAATGTACTAGCACTCAATGAGCAGTTCTTC.

The sample holds a few counts of this clone. V is TRBV11-2 and J is TRBJ2-1; no reliable D call. CDR1 SGHAT and CDR2 FQNNGV come from the germline V gene. V was cut by 4 bases and J by 5 bases, with 3 bases left in between. This CDR3 contains 11 residues. CDR3 protein: CASSSDNEQFF. CDR3 nucleotide sequence: TGTGCCAGCAGCTCGGACAATGAGCAGTTCTTC. Based on the CDR3 plus reference TRBV11-2 and TRBJ2-1, the full variable domain is EAGVAQSPRYKIIEKRQSVAFWCNPISGHATLYWYQQILGQGPKLLIQFQNNGVVDDSQLPKDRFSAERLKGVDSTLKIQPAKLEDSAVYLCASSSDNEQFFGPGTRLTVL.

In its sample, this clone was seen a few times. The chain recombines TRBV9 with TRBJ1-3; D gene uncertain. Trimming stripped 4 bases from V and 1 base from J, with 12 bases between. The length of the CDR3 is 15 residues. The germline CDR1 and CDR2 sequences are SGDLS and YYNGEE. CDR3 DNA: TGTGCCAGCAGCCCACGGTACTCTTCTGGAAACACCATATATTTT. It yields the protein CASSPRYSSGNTIYF.

This chain links TRBV6-6 with TRBJ2-7, with 11 bases identical to TRBD2. CDR3 length equals 15 residues. Germline V lookup: CDR1 MNHNY, CDR2 SVGAGI (reference sequence). Losses at the gene ends were 5 bases for V and 2 bases for J; bases not matched to a gene: 5. CDR3 coding DNA: TGTGCCAGCAGTGCCCGGACTAGCGGGCCCTACGAGCAGTACTTC. It yields the protein CASSARTSGPYEQYF.

The chain's CDR3 is CASGVRDTFEAFF. The CDR3 DNA reads as TGTGCCAGCGGTGTCCGGGACACCTTTGAAGCTTTCTTT. The chain links TRBV2 to TRBJ1-1, with D maybe TRBD1 (6 bases). Germline V lookup: CDR1 SNHLY, CDR2 FYNNEI. This CDR3 region has 13 residues. Trimming shortened V by 8 bases and J by 7 bases, and 17 bases separated the two germline ends.

This clone was seen more than once but under ten times. The V gene is TRBV5-1, the J gene TRBJ2-1; TRBD2 matches at 11 bases. The CDR3 contains 14 residues. Germline assignment: CDR1 SGHRS and CDR2 YFSETQ. The J segment lost 9 bases and the V segment lost 4 bases, leaving 6 bases of the junction unmatched. CDR3 sequence reads: CASSLLTSGSEQFF. DNA of the CDR3: TGCGCCAGCAGCCTTCTTACTAGCGGGAGTGAGCAGTTCTTC. Drawing the rest from reference TRBV5-1 and TRBJ2-1, the complete variable domain is KAGVTQTPRYLIKTRGQQVTLSCSPISGHRSVSWYQQTPGQGLQFLFEYFSETQRNKGNFPGRFSGRQFSNSRSEMNVSTLELGDSALYLCASSLLTSGSEQFFGPGTRLTVL.

A few counts support this clone. CDR3: CASSDTVLAGELFF. CDR3 bases: TGTGCCAGTAGCGACACGGTCCTGGCGGGGGAGCTGTTTTTT. This chain joins TRBV19 and TRBJ2-2; D is uncertain. The V and J ends lost 6 bases and 8 bases respectively, with 16 bases between them. The V gene's germline CDR1 is LNHDA and CDR2 SQIVND (reference sequence). CDR3 length: 14 residues.

This clone turned up a few times. The chain couples TRBV29-1 to TRBJ2-1; no clear D gene. CDR1 is SQVTM, CDR2 ANQGSEA, per germline. The CDR3 spans 15 residues. Trimming took off 6 bases at V and 10 bases at J, with 25 bases between the two ends. The chain's CDR3 is CSVLPGWPRPWEQFF. In DNA form, the CDR3 reads TGCAGCGTCCTCCCCGGGTGGCCTCGACCCTGGGAGCAGTTCTTC.

J is TRBJ1-1 and V is TRBV19; D not resolved. CDR3 length: 12 amino acids. Trimming removed 8 bases from V and 2 bases from J, with 9 bases in between. CDR1 and CDR2 from the germline V gene are LNHDA and SQIVND (reference sequence). In DNA form, the CDR3 reads TGTGCCAGTCGAACAGCCAACACTGAAGCTTTCTTT. It is translated as CASRTANTEAFF.

This clone was detected ten times or more. The rearrangement links TRBV5-4 to TRBJ2-1, with 13 bases matching TRBD2. CDR3 length: 15 amino acids. Germline assignment: CDR1 SGHNT and CDR2 YYREEE (reference sequence). V was clipped by 2 bases and J by 6 bases; unmatched bases: 2. This CDR3 is CASSFRLAGGNEQFF. The DNA of the CDR3 is TGTGCCAGCAGCTTCAGACTAGCGGGAGGCAATGAGCAGTTCTTC.

The gene calls are TRBV20-1 and TRBJ1-2; D ambiguous. The CDR3 contains 10 residues. Trimming left V 5 bases short and J 4 bases short, with 5 bases between. CDR1 and CDR2 (germline): DFQATT, SNEGSKA (reference sequence). CDR3 sequence (DNA): TGCAGTGCTGAAACCTATGGCTACACCTTC. Its translation is CSAETYGYTF.

This clone was observed a handful of times. Here the CDR3 reads CASSRHENQPQHF. The CDR3 DNA reads TGTGCCAGCAGCCGTCACGAAAATCAGCCCCAGCATTTT. The chain employs TRBV7-9 and TRBJ1-5, with unresolved D. CDR3 length: 13 amino acids. V lost 5 bases and J lost 4, with 9 bases in between. Per the germline V gene, CDR1 is SEHNR and CDR2 is FQNEAQ (reference sequence).